The clone carrying this T cell receptor (beta chain) appeared a single time. The antigen is unknown. The data were produced by immunoSEQ multiplex PCR, yet TCRdb's version contains in-frame clones alone and is incomplete. The table has more than 400,000 clones, 65% to 85% seen once. This record belongs to a study of shared clonotypes between healthy human individuals. Study results and limitations: Only blood was sampled, and tissue TCR repertoires likely differ from blood ones. What limited the represented genetic and exposure-history diversity was the small number of donors.

The TCR sequence derives from a woman aged 35 to 49 in good health. Some clones in this sample may be carry-over from other donors' samples. The material sequenced was PBMCs.

In DNA form, the CDR3 reads TGTGCCAGCAGTTTAACGGGGACAGGGGGGTGGGAGCAGTACTTC. Translating it yields CASSLTGTGGWEQYF. This sequence joins TRBV27 and TRBJ2-7; 11 bases fit TRBD1. J was trimmed by 7 bases and V by 2 bases; bases with no gene match: 7. The CDR3 extends over 15 amino acids. Germline CDR1 reads MNHEY; CDR2 reads SMNVEV (reference sequence).